The source of this T cell receptor beta chain is a study of T cells in Graves' hyperthyroidism and ophthalmopathy. As for the study in general: Peripheral blood samples were taken at initial diagnosis, prior to any treatment.

From RNA transcripts, TCR beta CDR3 regions were amplified. With the HTBI primer set, the TCR CDR3 went through a first round of RT-PCR. TCRdb processed the multiplex PCR reads anew with MiXCR; each CDR3 protein has one entry. Among about 360,000 distinct CDR3 sequences listed, over 10% were seen once. This clonotype occurred many times. Not enrolled were patients with uncontrolled infection, other autoimmune disease, pregnancy or lactation. V gave up 11 bases and J gave up 1 base, with 11 bases separating them. The CDR3 length is 12 residues. Germline loops: CDR1 LGHDT, CDR2 YNNKEL (reference sequence).

The receptor was derived from a woman under 30 with Graves' hyperthyroidism. The chain is built from TRBV3-1 and TRBJ2-5, with D possibly matching TRBD2 (6 bases). Sequenced sample: blood. CDR3 amino acids: CASGGAQETQYF. The CDR3 DNA reads TGTGCCTCCGGCGGGGCCCAAGAGACCCAGTACTTC.